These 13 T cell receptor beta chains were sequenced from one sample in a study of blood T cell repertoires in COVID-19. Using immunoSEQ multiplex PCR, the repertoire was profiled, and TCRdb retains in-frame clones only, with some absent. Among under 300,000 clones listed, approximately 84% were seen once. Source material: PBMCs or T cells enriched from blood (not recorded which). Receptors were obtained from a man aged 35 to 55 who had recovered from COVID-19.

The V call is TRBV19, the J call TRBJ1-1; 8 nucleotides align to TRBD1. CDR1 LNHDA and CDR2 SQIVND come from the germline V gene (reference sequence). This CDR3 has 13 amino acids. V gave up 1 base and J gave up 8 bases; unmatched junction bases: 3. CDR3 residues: CASSIAGGDEAFF. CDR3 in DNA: TGTGCCAGTAGTATAGCAGGGGGCGACGAAGCTTTCTTT.

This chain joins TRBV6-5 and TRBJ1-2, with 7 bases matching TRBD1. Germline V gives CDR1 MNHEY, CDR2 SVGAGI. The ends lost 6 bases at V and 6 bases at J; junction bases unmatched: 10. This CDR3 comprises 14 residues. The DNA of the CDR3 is TGTGCCAGCAGCCTACAGGGGAAAGGCAATGGCTACACCTTC. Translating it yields CASSLQGKGNGYTF.

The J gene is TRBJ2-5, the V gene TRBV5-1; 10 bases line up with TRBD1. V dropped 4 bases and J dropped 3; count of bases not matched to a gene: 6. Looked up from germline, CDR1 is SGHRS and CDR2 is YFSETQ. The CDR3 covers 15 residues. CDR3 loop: CASSTSGTGEETQYF. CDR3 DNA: TGCGCCAGCAGCACCTCCGGGACAGGGGAAGAGACCCAGTACTTC.

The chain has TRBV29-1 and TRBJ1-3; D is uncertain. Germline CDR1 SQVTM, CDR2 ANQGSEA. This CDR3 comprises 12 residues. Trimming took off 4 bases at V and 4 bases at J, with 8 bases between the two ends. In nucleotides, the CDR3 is TGCAGCGTTGCTGCAGGAGGAAACACCATATATTTT. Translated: CSVAAGGNTIYF.

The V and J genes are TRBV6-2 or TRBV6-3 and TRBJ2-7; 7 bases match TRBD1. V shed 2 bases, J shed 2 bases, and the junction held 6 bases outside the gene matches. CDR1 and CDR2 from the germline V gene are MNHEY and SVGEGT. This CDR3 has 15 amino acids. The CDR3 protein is CASSYTRDRAYEQYF. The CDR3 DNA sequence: TGTGCCAGCAGTTACACCCGGGACAGAGCCTACGAGCAGTACTTC.

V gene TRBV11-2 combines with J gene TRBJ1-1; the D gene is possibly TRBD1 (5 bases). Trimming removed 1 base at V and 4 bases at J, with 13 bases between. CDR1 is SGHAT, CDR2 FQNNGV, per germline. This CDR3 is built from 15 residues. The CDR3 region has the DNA TGTGCCAGCAGCTTAGTTGTAGGGAGGGGCACTGAAGCTTTCTTT. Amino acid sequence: CASSLVVGRGTEAFF.

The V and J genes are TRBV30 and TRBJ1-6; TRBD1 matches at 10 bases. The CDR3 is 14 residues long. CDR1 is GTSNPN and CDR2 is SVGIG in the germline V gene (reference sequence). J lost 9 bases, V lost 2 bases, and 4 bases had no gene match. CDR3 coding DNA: TGTGCCTGGAGTTCCTGGACAGGGGGTTCACCCCTCCACTTT. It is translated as CAWSSWTGGSPLHF.

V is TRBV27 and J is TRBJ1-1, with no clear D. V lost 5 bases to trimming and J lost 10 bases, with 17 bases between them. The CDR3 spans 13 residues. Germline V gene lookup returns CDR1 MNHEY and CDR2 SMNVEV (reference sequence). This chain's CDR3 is CASSLSRPGRAFF. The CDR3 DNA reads TGTGCCAGCAGTCTCTCCAGACCCGGGAGAGCTTTCTTT.

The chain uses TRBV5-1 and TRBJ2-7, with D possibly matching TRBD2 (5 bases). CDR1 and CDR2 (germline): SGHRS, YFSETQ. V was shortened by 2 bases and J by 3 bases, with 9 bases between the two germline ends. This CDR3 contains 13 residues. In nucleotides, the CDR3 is TGCGCCAGCAGCTTTCAAGCGGACTACGAGCAGTACTTC. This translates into CASSFQADYEQYF.

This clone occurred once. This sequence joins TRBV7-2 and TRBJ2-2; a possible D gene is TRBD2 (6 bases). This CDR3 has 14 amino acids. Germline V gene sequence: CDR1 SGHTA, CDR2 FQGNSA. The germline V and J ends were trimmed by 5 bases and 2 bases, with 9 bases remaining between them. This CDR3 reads CASSTGLNTGELFF. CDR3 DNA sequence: TGTGCCAGCAGCACGGGACTTAACACCGGGGAGCTGTTTTTT. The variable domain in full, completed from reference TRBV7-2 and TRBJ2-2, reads GAGVSQSPSNKVTEKGKDVELRCDPISGHTALYWYRQSLGQGLEFLIYFQGNSAPDKSGLPSDRFSAERTGGSVSTLTIQRTQQEDSAVYLCASSTGLNTGELFFGEGSRLTVL.

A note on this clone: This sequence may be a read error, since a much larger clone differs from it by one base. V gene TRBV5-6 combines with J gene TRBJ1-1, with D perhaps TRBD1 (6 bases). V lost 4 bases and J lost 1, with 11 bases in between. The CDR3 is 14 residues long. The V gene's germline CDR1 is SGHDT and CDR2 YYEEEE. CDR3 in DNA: TGTGCCAGCAGCCCCGGACAGAGGAACACTGAAGCTTTCTTT. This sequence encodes CASSPGQRNTEAFF.

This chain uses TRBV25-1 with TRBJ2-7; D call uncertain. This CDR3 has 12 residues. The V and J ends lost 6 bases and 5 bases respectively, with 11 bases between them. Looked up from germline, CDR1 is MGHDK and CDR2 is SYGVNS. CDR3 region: CASSRTPNEQYF. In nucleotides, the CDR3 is TGTGCCAGCAGCCGTACTCCGAACGAGCAGTACTTC.

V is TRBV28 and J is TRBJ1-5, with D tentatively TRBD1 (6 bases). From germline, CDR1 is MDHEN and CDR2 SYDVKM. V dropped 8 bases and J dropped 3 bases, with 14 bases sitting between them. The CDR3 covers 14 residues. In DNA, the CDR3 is TGTGCCAGCGGCCTGGACAGCTACAATCAGCCCCAGCATTTT. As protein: CASGLDSYNQPQHF.